The present entry profiles one T cell receptor beta chain with its context. The target antigen is unknown. The repertoire was sequenced with immunoSEQ multiplex PCR; TCRdb's copy has only in-frame clones and lacks some. The sample contains fewer than 600,000 clones, 89% of which appear only once. The sample is drawn from a study of Ad26.COV2.S vaccination and SARS-CoV-2 variants. Regarding the study as a whole: Substantial response breadth was reportedly seen for spike-specific CD8+ and CD4+ T cells after vaccination.

Germline V gene lookup returns CDR1 MNHEY and CDR2 SMNVEV (reference sequence). With 4 bases removed from V and 5 bases from J, the gap between germline ends came to 12 bases. The CDR3 has 14 residues. Treatment described: over 15 received Ad26.COV2.S at low or high dose, single or two shots; about 5 received placebo; per-sample allocation not given. Day 63 after the first injection of vaccine or placebo was the sampling time. As its vector, the vaccine had Ad26, which expressed Wuhan-strain SARS-CoV-2 spike. The V call is TRBV27, the J call TRBJ1-5; no clear D. This receptor was obtained from a person aged 18-60 years who received the Ad26.COV2.S COVID-19 vaccine or a placebo. The sequencing used peripheral blood, collected in a trial of Ad26.COV2.S vaccine versus placebo. The CDR3 coding sequence is TGTGCCAGCAGTTACGCCCCCCGGGATCAGCCCCAGCATTTT. Translation gives CASSYAPRDQPQHF.